This record concerns one T cell receptor (beta chain) sequence. The germline V gene has CDR1 SNHLY and CDR2 FYNNEI. The CDR3 contains 14 residues. The V and J ends lost 8 bases and 0 bases respectively, with 14 bases between them. The data were taken from a study of T cell changes during pregnancy in multiple sclerosis. TCRdb's table, derived via immunoSEQ multiplex PCR, lists solely in-frame clones and lacks some. The sample has fewer than 40,000 clones; more than 75% are singletons. V and J are TRBV2 and TRBJ2-7; TRBD2 might be the D (6 bases). The sequence was collected from a female donor in good health, enrolled as a control in a pregnancy study. Sequences were derived from CD4+ T cells from peripheral blood mononuclear cells, sampled in the second trimester of pregnancy. CDR3 in amino acids: CASLRGISSYEQYF. Here the CDR3 DNA reads TGTGCCAGCTTACGGGGGATAAGCTCCTACGAGCAGTACTTC.